The rows below give T cell receptor beta chains drawn from one sample of a study of T-cell memory formation after mild COVID-19. TCRdb re-called the 5' RACE reads through MiXCR, storing one row per CDR3 protein. The sample lists 200,000 to 250,000 distinct CDR3 sequences, roughly 30% occurring once. Sequencing was carried out using PBMCs or a T cell subset sorted from them (not recorded which). The receptors come from an adult woman who had mild COVID-19 (a few samples of this study predate the infection). Cell type and time point are not known. Each CDR3 is given with its conserved first and last residue. A D gene is named only where the DNA matches it firmly. Clone sizes are given selectively: once, few, many, or a class where the clone is expanded.

j_gene	d_gene	abundance	v_gene	len	CDR3aa	CDR3nt
TRBJ2-5	NA	NA	TRBV5-6	14	CASSPGGWQETQYF	TGTGCCAGCAGCCCCGGGGGTTGGCAAGAGACCCAGTACTTC
TRBJ1-1	NA	few	TRBV20-1	14	CSVKGQGMNTEAFF	TGCAGTGTTAAGGGGCAGGGGATGAACACTGAAGCTTTCTTT
TRBJ2-7	NA	NA	TRBV6-5	14	CASSYSTNSYEQYF	TGTGCCAGCAGTTACTCGACAAACTCCTACGAGCAGTACTTC
TRBJ2-1	NA	NA	TRBV5-5	17	CASSSGGPSLSYNEQFF	TGTGCCAGCAGCTCCGGGGGTCCGAGCCTGTCCTACAATGAGCAGTTCTTC
TRBJ2-3	NA	few	TRBV11-2	14	CASSLEIRGDTQYF	TGTGCCAGCAGCTTAGAGATCCGGGGGGATACGCAGTATTTT
TRBJ1-2	NA	few	TRBV11-2	15	CASSLEGVPLYGYTF	TGTGCCAGCAGCTTAGAGGGGGTCCCCCTCTATGGCTACACCTTC
TRBJ2-3	NA	NA	TRBV6-5	15	CASSPPGSARDTQYF	TGTGCCAGCAGTCCGCCCGGATCCGCTCGGGATACGCAGTATTTT
TRBJ2-3	TRBD2	NA	TRBV7-9	16	CASSPPSGGMTDTQYF	TGTGCCAGCAGCCCCCCTAGCGGGGGGATGACAGATACGCAGTATTTT
TRBJ2-2	NA	NA	TRBV2	11	CASMDPGELFF	TGTGCCAGCATGGACCCAGGGGAGCTGTTTTTT
TRBJ2-6	NA	few	TRBV15	19	CATSRAAPGQLSGANVLTF	TGTGCCACCAGCAGAGCGGCCCCAGGACAGCTTTCTGGGGCCAACGTCCTGACTTTC
TRBJ2-5	NA	many	TRBV4-1	14	CASSQDRDGQTQYF	TGCGCCAGCAGCCAAGATCGGGATGGCCAGACCCAGTACTTC
TRBJ2-3	TRBD2	NA	TRBV20-1	16	CSARPLAGGRTDTQYF	TGCAGTGCTAGACCTTTAGCGGGGGGGCGCACAGATACGCAGTATTTT
TRBJ1-2	NA	few	TRBV9	16	CASSPQLEPSAYGYTF	TGTGCCAGCAGCCCACAGCTTGAGCCCTCCGCTTATGGCTACACCTTC
TRBJ2-1	NA	few	TRBV5-1	16	CASSLVGADLYNEQFF	TGCGCCAGCAGCTTGGTCGGGGCAGACCTGTACAATGAGCAGTTCTTC
TRBJ2-2	NA	NA	TRBV10-3	12	CAISDPPGELFF	TGTGCCATCAGTGATCCCCCCGGGGAGCTGTTTTTT